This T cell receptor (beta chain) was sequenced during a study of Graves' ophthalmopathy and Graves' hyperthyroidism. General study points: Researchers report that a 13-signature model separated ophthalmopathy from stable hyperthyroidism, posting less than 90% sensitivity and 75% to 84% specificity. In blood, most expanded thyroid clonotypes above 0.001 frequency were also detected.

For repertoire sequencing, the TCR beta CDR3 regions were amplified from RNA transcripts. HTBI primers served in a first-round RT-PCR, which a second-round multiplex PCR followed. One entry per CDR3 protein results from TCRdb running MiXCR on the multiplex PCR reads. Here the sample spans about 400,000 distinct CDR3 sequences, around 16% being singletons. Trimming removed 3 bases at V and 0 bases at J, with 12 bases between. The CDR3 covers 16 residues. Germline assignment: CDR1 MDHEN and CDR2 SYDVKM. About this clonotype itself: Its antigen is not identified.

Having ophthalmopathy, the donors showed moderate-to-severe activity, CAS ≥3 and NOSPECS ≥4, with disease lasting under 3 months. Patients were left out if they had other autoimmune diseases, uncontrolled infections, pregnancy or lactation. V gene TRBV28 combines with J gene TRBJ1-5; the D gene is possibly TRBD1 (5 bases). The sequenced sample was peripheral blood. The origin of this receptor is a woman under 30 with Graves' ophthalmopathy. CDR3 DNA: TGTGCCAGCAGTTTGTCCAGGGCATATAGCAATCAGCCCCAGCATTTT. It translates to CASSLSRAYSNQPQHF. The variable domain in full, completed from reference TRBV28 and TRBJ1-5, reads DVKVTQSSRYLVKRTGEKVFLECVQDMDHENMFWYRQDPGLGLRLIYFSYDVKMKEKGDIPEGYSVSREKKERFSLILESASTNQTSMYLCASSLSRAYSNQPQHFGDGTRLSIL.